This T cell receptor (beta chain) derives from a study of circulating tumor DNA in untreated peripheral T-cell lymphoma. Broader study findings: Tumor-specific clonotypes were found in approximately 82% of patients.

Clones were sequenced by immunoSEQ multiplex PCR, and TCRdb holds only the in-frame ones, with some missing. The sample records 8,000 to 9,000 clones, 65% to 85% being singletons. CDR1 is GTSNPN and CDR2 is SVGIG in the germline V gene (reference sequence). V lost 4 bases to trimming and J lost 3 bases, with 7 bases between them. The CDR3 contains 12 residues. A remark on this clone: Its antigen remains unidentified.

This tumor tissue came from a pretreatment baseline collection. Sequenced: tumor tissue. The chain recombines TRBV30 with TRBJ1-3; D is unresolved. The TCR comes from a human donor with peripheral T-cell lymphoma. The CDR3 spells CAWNELGNTIYF. CDR3 DNA: TGTGCCTGGAACGAGCTTGGAAACACCATATATTTT.